These T cell receptor beta chains were read from a single sample in a study of blood T cell repertoires in COVID-19. The method was immunoSEQ multiplex PCR; TCRdb's version includes in-frame clones alone and lacks a portion of them. Here the sample spans over 100,000 clones, approximately 84% being singletons. The sample comprised peripheral blood. The receptors were sampled from a woman aged 45 to 65 with acute or convalescent COVID-19. Each CDR3 is given with its conserved first and last residue. The D gene is left open where the match is weak. Some rows mark clone size as missing; the rest say once, few, many or name a class of expanded clone.

TRBV20-1	NA	TRBJ1-2	NA	TGCAGTGCTAGTGTGTTAAGGGGTGGTGGCTACACCTTC	CSASVLRGGGYTF
TRBV5-6	NA	TRBJ1-5	TRBD1	TGTGCCAGCCGCCTTTTTCCGGGACAGGGATTTGAGCAGCCCCAGCATTTT	CASRLFPGQGFEQPQHF
TRBV19	NA	TRBJ1-2	NA	TGTGCCAGTAAAATCTCGGGTGACTATGGCTACACCTTC	CASKISGDYGYTF
TRBV6-4	NA	TRBJ2-2	NA	TGTGCCAGCGGCGCGGATCCAAACACCGGGGAGCTGTTTTTT	CASGADPNTGELFF
TRBV6-5	few	TRBJ1-1	NA	TGTGCCAGCAGTTACTCGGGGGGAGTGAACACTGAAGCTTTCTTT	CASSYSGGVNTEAFF
TRBV6-1	once	TRBJ1-2	TRBD1	TGTGCCAGCAGTGAACAGTCAGGGGGCTATGGCTACACCTTC	CASSEQSGGYGYTF
TRBV7-3	NA	TRBJ2-3	NA	TGTGCCAGCAGCTTAAAGGTGGGGGCTAGCACAGATACGCAGTATTTT	CASSLKVGASTDTQYF
TRBV6-2/TRBV6-3	NA	TRBJ2-7	TRBD1	TGTGCCAGCAGCCGGGACAGTCTCTTCTACGAGCAGTACTTC	CASSRDSLFYEQYF
TRBV9	NA	TRBJ2-1	TRBD1	TGTGCCAGCAGCGATGGGACAGGGCTCATCGGTGAGCAGTTCTTC	CASSDGTGLIGEQFF
TRBV10-3	NA	TRBJ1-4	NA	TGTGCCATAGCGGCGGGAGGGTATAATGAAAAACTGTTTTTT	CAIAAGGYNEKLFF
TRBV4-2	once	TRBJ2-3	TRBD2	TGTGCCAGCAGCCTTCGACTAGCGGGGGGCGATACGCAGTATTTT	CASSLRLAGGDTQYF
TRBV18	NA	TRBJ2-2	TRBD1	TGTGCCAGCTCTCCGGGACAGGTGAACGGGGAGCTGTTTTTT	CASSPGQVNGELFF
TRBV19	NA	TRBJ1-5	NA	TGTGCCAGTAGTATCAGGGGCAGAGATCAGCCCCAGCATTTT	CASSIRGRDQPQHF
TRBV5-1	NA	TRBJ2-7	TRBD2	TGCGCCAGCAACCTCGGGGCGGGGGGATACGAGCAGTACTTC	CASNLGAGGYEQYF
TRBV5-1	NA	TRBJ2-3	TRBD2	TGCGCCAGCAGCACGGGACTAGCGACAGATACGCAGTATTTT	CASSTGLATDTQYF
TRBV28	NA	TRBJ1-2	NA	TGTGCCAGCAGTTTACCCAGGGTAGGGGGTGGCTACACCTTC	CASSLPRVGGGYTF
TRBV18	NA	TRBJ1-3	TRBD1	TGTGCCAGCTCGGGACAGGGGTCGGCTGGAAACACCATATATTTT	CASSGQGSAGNTIYF
TRBV9	NA	TRBJ2-2	NA	TGTGCCAGCAGCGTAGCTGAGACAGGAGACACCGGGGAGCTGTTTTTT	CASSVAETGDTGELFF
TRBV11-2	NA	TRBJ1-1	NA	TGTGCCAGCAGCTGGGGCGTGAACACTGAAGCTTTCTTT	CASSWGVNTEAFF
TRBV6-2/TRBV6-3	NA	TRBJ1-2	NA	TGTGCCAGCAGTGAGGGGGAGGGCCCTGCTTTATATGGCTACACCTTC	CASSEGEGPALYGYTF
TRBV5-6	NA	TRBJ1-2	TRBD1	TGTGCCAGCAGCTACTGGGACAGGGTAAATGGCTACACCTTC	CASSYWDRVNGYTF
TRBV5-1	NA	TRBJ1-1	TRBD1	TGCGCCAGCAGCTTGGGGCGGACAGGGGGCACTGAAGCTTTCTTT	CASSLGRTGGTEAFF
TRBV7-9	NA	TRBJ2-7	NA	TGTGCCAGCAGCTTACCCGCCCGGGGGAGCTACGAGCAGTACTTC	CASSLPARGSYEQYF
TRBV6-6	NA	TRBJ1-2	NA	TGTGCCAGCAGTCTCCGGGACACCCACACGTATGGCTATGGCTACACCTTC	CASSLRDTHTYGYGYTF
TRBV6-1	NA	TRBJ1-6	NA	TGTGCCAGCAGTGACCTGCGGGATTCACCCCTCCACTTT	CASSDLRDSPLHF
TRBV11-2	NA	TRBJ2-3	TRBD2	TGTGCCAGCAGCCCCTGGACTAGCGGGGGGAGAGATACGCAGTATTTT	CASSPWTSGGRDTQYF
TRBV10-1	NA	TRBJ2-2	NA	TGCGCCAGCAGTGAAGCTGGCACCGGGGAGCTGTTTTTT	CASSEAGTGELFF
TRBV6-5	NA	TRBJ2-7	NA	TGTGCCAGCAGTCACGGGGAGTCAACCTACGAGCAGTACTTC	CASSHGESTYEQYF
TRBV5-4	NA	TRBJ1-2	TRBD1	TGTGCCAGCAGCAGGGACAGGGAGTATGGCTACACCTTC	CASSRDREYGYTF
TRBV19	NA	TRBJ1-2	NA	TGTGCCAGTAGGGGAACCCGGGATCCAGCCCCTGGGAGCTATGGCTACACCTTC	CASRGTRDPAPGSYGYTF
TRBV7-2	once	TRBJ1-3	NA	TGTGCCAGCAGCTTATTCAGGGGCTCTGGAAACACCATATATTTT	CASSLFRGSGNTIYF
TRBV2	NA	TRBJ2-2	TRBD1	TGTGCCAGCAGCATGACAGGGGGCCCCGGGGAGCTGTTTTTT	CASSMTGGPGELFF
TRBV6-1	NA	TRBJ2-3	TRBD2	TGTGCCAGCAGTGGGGGTCCGGGGGGGCCCACAGATACGCAGTATTTT	CASSGGPGGPTDTQYF
TRBV5-1	once	TRBJ1-1	TRBD1	TGCGCCAGCAGCCGAGGACAGGGGGTAGGGGGACAGTCTGAAGCTTTCTTT	CASSRGQGVGGQSEAFF
TRBV5-4	NA	TRBJ2-7	NA	TGTGCCAGCAGCTATGTAGGGGGAGCCGAGCAGTACTTC	CASSYVGGAEQYF
TRBV9	NA	TRBJ2-1	TRBD1	TGTGCCAGCAGCGTTCGGGGACAGGGGGGCAATGAGCAGTTCTTC	CASSVRGQGGNEQFF
TRBV19	NA	TRBJ1-5	NA	TGTGCCAGTAGTCAAACCCAGTTTCAGCCCCAGCATTTT	CASSQTQFQPQHF
TRBV3-1/TRBV3-2	NA	TRBJ1-2	NA	TGTGCCAGCAGCCAAGAAACAGTCCAGGGCCAAAAGGGCTACACCTTC	CASSQETVQGQKGYTF
TRBV11-2	NA	TRBJ2-1	NA	TGTGCCAGCAGCTTGACTCCCTTGGAGCAGTTCTTC	CASSLTPLEQFF
TRBV6-5	NA	TRBJ2-7	TRBD2	TGTGCCAGTAGACCGGGGGGGGCGTTCTCCTACGAGCAGTACTTC	CASRPGGAFSYEQYF